Sequencing of this T cell receptor beta chain was carried out in a study of T cells in Graves' hyperthyroidism and ophthalmopathy. A word on this clonotype: Antigen: not known.

The CDR3 regions of TCR beta were amplified from RNA transcripts. The HTBI primer set was used in a first-round RT-PCR of the TCR CDR3. Using its own MiXCR run on the multiplex PCR reads, TCRdb lists one record per CDR3 protein. The sample contains some 600,000 distinct CDR3 sequences, 14% of which appear only once. Study-level points and caveats: Stable hyperthyroidism was told apart from ophthalmopathy by a model built on 13 V-J features.

Participants, patients aged 18 to 65, had newly diagnosed hyperthyroidism with a duration under 2 months. Investigators excluded patients with uncontrolled infection, other autoimmune disease, pregnancy or lactation. Isolation of PBMCs was performed on around 9.7 ml fresh peripheral blood. The source is a woman in her twenties or thirties with Graves' hyperthyroidism that later progressed to Graves' ophthalmopathy. The sample taken for sequencing was blood.

CDR3 sequence: CSARVGGNNSPLHF. As DNA, the CDR3 is TGCAGTGCTAGAGTAGGGGGGAATAATTCACCCCTCCACTTT. The J gene is TRBJ1-6, the V gene TRBV20-1; TRBD1 is a possible D gene (6 bases). The CDR3 covers 14 residues. Germline V lookup: CDR1 DFQATT, CDR2 SNEGSKA (reference sequence). Trimming stripped 1 base from V and 5 bases from J, with 9 bases between.